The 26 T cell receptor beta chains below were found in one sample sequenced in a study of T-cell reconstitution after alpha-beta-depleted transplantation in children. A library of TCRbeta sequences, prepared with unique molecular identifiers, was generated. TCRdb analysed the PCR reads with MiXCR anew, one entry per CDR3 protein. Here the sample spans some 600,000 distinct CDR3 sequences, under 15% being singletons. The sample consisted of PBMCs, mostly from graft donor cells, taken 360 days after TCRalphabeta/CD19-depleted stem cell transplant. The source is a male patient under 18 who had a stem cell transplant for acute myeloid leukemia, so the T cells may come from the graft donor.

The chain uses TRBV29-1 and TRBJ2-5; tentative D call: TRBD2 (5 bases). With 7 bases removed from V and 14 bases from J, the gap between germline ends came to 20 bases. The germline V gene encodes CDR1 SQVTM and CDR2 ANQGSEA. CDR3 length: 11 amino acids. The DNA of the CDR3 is TGCAGCGGGCTCGCAGGTGGAGGAAGATACTTC. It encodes CSGLAGGGRYF.

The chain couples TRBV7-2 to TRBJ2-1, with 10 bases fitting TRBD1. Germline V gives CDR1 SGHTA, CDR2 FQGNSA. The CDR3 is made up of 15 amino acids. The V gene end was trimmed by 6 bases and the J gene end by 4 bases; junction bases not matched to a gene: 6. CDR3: CASRNRDRGYNEQFF. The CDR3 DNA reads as TGTGCCAGCAGGAACCGGGACAGGGGATACAATGAGCAGTTCTTC. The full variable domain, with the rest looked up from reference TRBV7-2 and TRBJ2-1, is GAGVSQSPSNKVTEKGKDVELRCDPISGHTALYWYRQSLGQGLEFLIYFQGNSAPDKSGLPSDRFSAERTGGSVSTLTIQRTQQEDSAVYLCASRNRDRGYNEQFFGPGTRLTVL.

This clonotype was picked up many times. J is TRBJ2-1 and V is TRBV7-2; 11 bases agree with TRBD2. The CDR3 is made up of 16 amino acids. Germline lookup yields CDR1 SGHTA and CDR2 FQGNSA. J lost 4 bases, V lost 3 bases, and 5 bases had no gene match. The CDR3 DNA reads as TGTGCCAGCAGCTTTGGGGTAGCGGGAGGGTACAATGAGCAGTTCTTC. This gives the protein CASSFGVAGGYNEQFF.

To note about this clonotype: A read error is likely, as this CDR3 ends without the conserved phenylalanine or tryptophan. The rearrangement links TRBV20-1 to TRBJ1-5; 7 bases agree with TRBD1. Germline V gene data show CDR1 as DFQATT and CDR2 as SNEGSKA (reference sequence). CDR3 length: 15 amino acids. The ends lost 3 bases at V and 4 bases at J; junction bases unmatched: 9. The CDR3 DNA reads TGCAGTGCTAGTAGACAACAGGGGATGAATCAGCCCCAGCATTGT. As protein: CSASRQQGMNQPQHC.

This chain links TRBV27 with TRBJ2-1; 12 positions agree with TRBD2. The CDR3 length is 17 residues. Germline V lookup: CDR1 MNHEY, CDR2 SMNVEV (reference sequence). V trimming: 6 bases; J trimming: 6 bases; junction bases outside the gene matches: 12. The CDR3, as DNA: TGTGCCAGCAGCCCAACTCGACTAGCGGGAGTGTTCAATGAGCAGTTCTTC. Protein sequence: CASSPTRLAGVFNEQFF.

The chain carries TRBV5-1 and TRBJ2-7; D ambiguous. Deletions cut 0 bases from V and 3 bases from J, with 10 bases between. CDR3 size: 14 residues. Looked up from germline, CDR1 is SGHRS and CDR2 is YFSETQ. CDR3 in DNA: TGCGCCAGCAGCTTGGACGGATACGTCTACGAGCAGTACTTC. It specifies CASSLDGYVYEQYF.

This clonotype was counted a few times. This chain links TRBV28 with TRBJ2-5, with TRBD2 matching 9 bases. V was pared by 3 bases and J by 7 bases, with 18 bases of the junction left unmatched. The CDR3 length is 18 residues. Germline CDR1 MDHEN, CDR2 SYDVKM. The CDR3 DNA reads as TGTGCCAGCAGTTTGACGCCCGTGATTAGCGGGAGTAGTCTGACCCAGTACTTC. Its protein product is CASSLTPVISGSSLTQYF.

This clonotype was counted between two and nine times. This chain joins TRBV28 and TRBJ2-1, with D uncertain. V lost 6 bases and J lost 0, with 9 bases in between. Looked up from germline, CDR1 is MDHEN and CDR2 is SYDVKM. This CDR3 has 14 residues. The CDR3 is CASSWRTSYNEQFF. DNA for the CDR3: TGTGCCAGCAGCTGGCGGACCTCCTACAATGAGCAGTTCTTC.

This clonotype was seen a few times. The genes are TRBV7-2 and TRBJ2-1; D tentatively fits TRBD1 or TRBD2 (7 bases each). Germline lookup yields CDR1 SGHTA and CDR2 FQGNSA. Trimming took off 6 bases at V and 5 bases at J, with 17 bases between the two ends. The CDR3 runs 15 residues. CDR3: CASRFPGGGNNEQFF. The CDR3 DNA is TGTGCCAGCAGGTTTCCAGGGGGGGGTAACAATGAGCAGTTCTTC.

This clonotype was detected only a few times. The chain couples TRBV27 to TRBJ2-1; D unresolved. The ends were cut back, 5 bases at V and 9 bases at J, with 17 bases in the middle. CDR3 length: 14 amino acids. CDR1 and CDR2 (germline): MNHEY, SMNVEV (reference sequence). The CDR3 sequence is CASSLTWARSEQFF. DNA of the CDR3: TGTGCCAGCAGTCTGACTTGGGCAAGGTCTGAGCAGTTCTTC.

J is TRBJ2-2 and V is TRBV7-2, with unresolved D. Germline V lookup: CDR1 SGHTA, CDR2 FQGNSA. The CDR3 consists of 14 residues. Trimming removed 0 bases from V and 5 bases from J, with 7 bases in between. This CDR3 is CASSLAPGTGELFF. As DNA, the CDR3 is TGTGCCAGCAGCTTAGCGCCAGGAACCGGGGAGCTGTTTTTT.

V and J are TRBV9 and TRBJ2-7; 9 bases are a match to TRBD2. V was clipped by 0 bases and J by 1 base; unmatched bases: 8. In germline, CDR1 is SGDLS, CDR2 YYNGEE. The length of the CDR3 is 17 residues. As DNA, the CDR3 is TGTGCCAGCAGCGTAGCTACCTATGCGGGAGGGTCCTACGAGCAGTACTTC. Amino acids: CASSVATYAGGSYEQYF. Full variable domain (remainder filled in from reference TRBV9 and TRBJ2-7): DSGVTQTPKHLITATGQRVTLRCSPRSGDLSVYWYQQSLDQGLQFLIQYYNGEERAKGNILERFSAQQFPDLHSELNLSSLELGDSALYFCASSVATYAGGSYEQYFGPGTRLTVT.

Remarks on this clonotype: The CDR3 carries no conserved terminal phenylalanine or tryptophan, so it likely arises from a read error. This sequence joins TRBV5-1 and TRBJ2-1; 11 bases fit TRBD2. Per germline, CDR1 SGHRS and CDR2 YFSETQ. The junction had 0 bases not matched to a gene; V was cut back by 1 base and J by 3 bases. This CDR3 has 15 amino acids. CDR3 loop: CASSLTSGSYNEQFY. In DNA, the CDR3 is TGCGCCAGCAGCTTGACTAGCGGGAGCTACAATGAGCAGTTCTAC.

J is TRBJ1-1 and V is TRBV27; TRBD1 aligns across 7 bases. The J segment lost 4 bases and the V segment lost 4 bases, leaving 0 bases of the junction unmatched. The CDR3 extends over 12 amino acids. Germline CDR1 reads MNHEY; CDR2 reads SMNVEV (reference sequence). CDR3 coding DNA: TGTGCCAGCAGTTGGGACAGCACTGAAGCTTTCTTT. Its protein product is CASSWDSTEAFF.

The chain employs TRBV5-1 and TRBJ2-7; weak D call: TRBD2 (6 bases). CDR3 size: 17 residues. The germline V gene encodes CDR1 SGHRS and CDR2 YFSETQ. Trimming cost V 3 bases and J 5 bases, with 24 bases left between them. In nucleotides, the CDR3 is TGCGCCAGCAGCTACTTCGTTGGGACTGGACCTTCCCACGAGCAGTACTTC. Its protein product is CASSYFVGTGPSHEQYF.

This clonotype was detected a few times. The CDR3 protein is CATSREAFPGQGKSNQPQHF. The CDR3 DNA follows: TGTGCCACCAGCAGAGAGGCCTTCCCGGGACAGGGGAAAAGCAATCAGCCCCAGCATTTT. This sequence joins TRBV15 and TRBJ1-5; 10 nucleotides line up with TRBD1. V lost 0 bases, J lost 1 base, and 12 bases stayed unmatched. This CDR3 spans 20 amino acids. The germline gives CDR1 LNHNV, CDR2 YYDKDF (reference sequence).

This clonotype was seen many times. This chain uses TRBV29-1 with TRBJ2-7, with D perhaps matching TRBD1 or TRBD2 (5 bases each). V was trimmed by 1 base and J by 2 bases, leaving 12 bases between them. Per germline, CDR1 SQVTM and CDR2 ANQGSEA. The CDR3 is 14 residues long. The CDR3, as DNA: TGCAGCGTTGAAGCCCGGGACGGAACCTACGAGCAGTACTTC. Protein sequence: CSVEARDGTYEQYF.

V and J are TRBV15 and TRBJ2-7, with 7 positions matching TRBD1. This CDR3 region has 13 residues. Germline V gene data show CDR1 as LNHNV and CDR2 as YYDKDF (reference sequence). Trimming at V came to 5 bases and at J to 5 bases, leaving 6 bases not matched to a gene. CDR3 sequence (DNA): TGTGCCACCAGCCCCCAGGGGGTACACGAGCAGTACTTC. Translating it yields CATSPQGVHEQYF.

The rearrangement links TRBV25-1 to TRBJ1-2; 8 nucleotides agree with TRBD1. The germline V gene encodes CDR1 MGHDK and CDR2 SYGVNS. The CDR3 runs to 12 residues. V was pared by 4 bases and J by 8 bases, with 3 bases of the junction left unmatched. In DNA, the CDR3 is TGTGCCAGCAGTGCAGGGGGCCTAGGCTACACCTTC. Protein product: CASSAGGLGYTF.

In nucleotides, the CDR3 is TGCGCCAGCAGCCAAGACTGGGACAGGGGTGGCTACACCTTC. Protein sequence: CASSQDWDRGGYTF. The chain has TRBV4-3 and TRBJ1-2, with 10 bases aligning to TRBD1. Trimming cost V 0 bases and J 7 bases; bases outside gene matches: 2. Germline CDR1 and CDR2: LGHNA and YSLEER. This CDR3 region has 14 residues.

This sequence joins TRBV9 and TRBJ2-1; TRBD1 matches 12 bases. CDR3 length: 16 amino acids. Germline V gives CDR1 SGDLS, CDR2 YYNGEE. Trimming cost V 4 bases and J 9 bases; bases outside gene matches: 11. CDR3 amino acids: CASSSGLGQGAGEQFF. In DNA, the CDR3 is TGTGCCAGCAGCTCCGGGCTGGGACAGGGGGCAGGTGAGCAGTTCTTC.

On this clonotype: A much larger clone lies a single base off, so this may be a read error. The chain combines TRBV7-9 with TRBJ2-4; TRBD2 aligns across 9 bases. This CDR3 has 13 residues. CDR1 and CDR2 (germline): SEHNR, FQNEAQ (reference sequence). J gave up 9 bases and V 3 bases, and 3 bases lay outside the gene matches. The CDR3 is CASSFSGGGIQYF. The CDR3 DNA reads TGTGCCAGCAGCTTTAGCGGGGGAGGCATTCAGTACTTC.

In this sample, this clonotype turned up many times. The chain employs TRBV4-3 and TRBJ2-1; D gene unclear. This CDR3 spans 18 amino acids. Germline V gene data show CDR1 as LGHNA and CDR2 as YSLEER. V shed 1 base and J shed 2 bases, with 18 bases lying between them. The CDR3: CASSQGEAWTVAYNEQFF. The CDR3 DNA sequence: TGCGCCAGCAGCCAAGGCGAAGCGTGGACGGTAGCCTACAATGAGCAGTTCTTC.

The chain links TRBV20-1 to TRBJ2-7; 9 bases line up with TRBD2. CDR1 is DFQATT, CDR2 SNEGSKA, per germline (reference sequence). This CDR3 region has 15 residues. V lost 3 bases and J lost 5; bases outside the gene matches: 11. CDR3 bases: TGCAGTGCTAGTTTTGTTTGGGCGGGAGGGGACGAGCAGTACTTC. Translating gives CSASFVWAGGDEQYF.

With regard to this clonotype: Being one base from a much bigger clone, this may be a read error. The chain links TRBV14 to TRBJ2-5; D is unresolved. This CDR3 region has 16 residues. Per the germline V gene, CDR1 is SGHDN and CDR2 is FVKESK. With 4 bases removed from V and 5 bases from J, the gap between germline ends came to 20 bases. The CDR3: CASSLYGRATWETQYF. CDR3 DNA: TGTGCCAGCAGCCTGTACGGACGGGCCACGTGGGAGACCCAGTACTTC.

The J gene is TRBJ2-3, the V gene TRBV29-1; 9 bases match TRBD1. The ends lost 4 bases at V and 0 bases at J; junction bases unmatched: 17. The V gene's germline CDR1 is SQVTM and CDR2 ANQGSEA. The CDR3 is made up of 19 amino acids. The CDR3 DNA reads TGCAGCGTTGGCCGAATCGGGACAGGGTCCCCCTCTAGCACAGATACGCAGTATTTT. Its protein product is CSVGRIGTGSPSSTDTQYF.